Below, 5 T cell receptor beta chains from the same sample are listed, as sequenced in a study of cytomegalovirus exposure and HLA in healthy donors. Both 60 Vbeta primers and 13 Jbeta primers went into the PCR. The assay was immunoSEQ multiplex PCR, and TCRdb's table has in-frame clones only and misses some. The data contain approximately 100,000 clones, around a tenth of them singletons. The sequenced sample was PBMCs. Every receptor here comes from a man between 45 and 60 years old in good health and CMV-seropositive.

This clone was observed a few times. DNA of the CDR3: TGTGCCAGCAGGCCAGGGGGGAGCTCTGGAAACACCATATATTTT. Amino acid sequence: CASRPGGSSGNTIYF. The rearrangement joins TRBV28 to TRBJ1-3; TRBD1 aligns across 7 bases. The V gene end was trimmed by 6 bases and the J gene end by 0 bases; junction bases not matched to a gene: 5. CDR1 is MDHEN and CDR2 is SYDVKM in the germline V gene. The CDR3 runs 15 residues.

The V gene is TRBV5-1, the J gene TRBJ2-3, with TRBD2 identical over 11 bases. The CDR3 has 15 amino acids. Germline CDR1 and CDR2: SGHRS and YFSETQ. V was clipped by 2 bases and J by 3 bases; unmatched bases: 2. CDR3 sequence: CASSLLAGVTDTQYF. In DNA form, the CDR3 reads TGCGCCAGCAGCTTACTAGCGGGAGTTACAGATACGCAGTATTTT.

This clone appeared many times. The chain uses TRBV7-6 and TRBJ2-7; D perhaps matches TRBD2 (6 bases). V dropped 11 bases and J dropped 5 bases, with 25 bases sitting between them. The CDR3 sequence is 15 residues long. Germline V gene sequence: CDR1 SGHVS, CDR2 FNYEAQ. CDR3 DNA sequence: TGTGCCGGCCCGGGGGTAAACGGGCTTATAGACGAGCAGTACTTC. This translates into CAGPGVNGLIDEQYF.

This clone was seen more than once but under ten times. The chain carries TRBV27 and TRBJ2-1; TRBD2 might be the D (5 bases). CDR1 and CDR2 (germline): MNHEY, SMNVEV (reference sequence). Trimming took off 7 bases at V and 4 bases at J, with 11 bases between the two ends. The CDR3 runs 13 residues. The CDR3 DNA sequence: TGTGCCAGCACCCGGACGGGGTACAATGAGCAGTTCTTC. Protein sequence: CASTRTGYNEQFF.

CDR3 in DNA: TGTGCCAGCAACGCGGGATGCGGGTCCTACGAGCAGTACTTC. Amino acids: CASNAGCGSYEQYF. V usage is TRBV21-1 and J usage is TRBJ2-7; no DNA check was done on the table's D call, TRBD2. TRBV21-1 is listed as a pseudogene. CDR3 length equals 14 residues.